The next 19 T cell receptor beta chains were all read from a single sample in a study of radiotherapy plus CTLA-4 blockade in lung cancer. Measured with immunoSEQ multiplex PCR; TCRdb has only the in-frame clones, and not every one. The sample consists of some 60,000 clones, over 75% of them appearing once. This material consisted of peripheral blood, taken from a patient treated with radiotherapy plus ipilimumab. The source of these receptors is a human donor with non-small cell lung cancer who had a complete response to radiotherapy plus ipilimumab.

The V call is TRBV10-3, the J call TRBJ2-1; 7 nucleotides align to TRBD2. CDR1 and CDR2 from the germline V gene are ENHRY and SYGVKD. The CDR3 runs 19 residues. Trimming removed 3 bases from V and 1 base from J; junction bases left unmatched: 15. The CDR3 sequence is CAISEPGGVRGASYNEQFF. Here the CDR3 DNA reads TGTGCCATCAGTGAACCGGGAGGAGTGCGAGGGGCTTCCTACAATGAGCAGTTCTTC.

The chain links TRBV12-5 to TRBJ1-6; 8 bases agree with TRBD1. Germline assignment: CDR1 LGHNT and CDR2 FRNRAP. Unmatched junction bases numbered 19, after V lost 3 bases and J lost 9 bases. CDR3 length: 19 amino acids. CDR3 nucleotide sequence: TGTGCTAGTGGTTTTCGACGTACGGCGTTAGGACAGGGTATTTCACCCCTCCACTTT. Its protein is CASGFRRTALGQGISPLHF.

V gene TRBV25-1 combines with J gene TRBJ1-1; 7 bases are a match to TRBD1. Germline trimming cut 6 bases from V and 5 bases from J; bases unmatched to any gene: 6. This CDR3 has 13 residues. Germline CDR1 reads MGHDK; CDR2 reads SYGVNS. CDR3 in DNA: TGTGCCAGCAGGGACAGGCGGTGGACTGAAGCTTTCTTT. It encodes CASRDRRWTEAFF.

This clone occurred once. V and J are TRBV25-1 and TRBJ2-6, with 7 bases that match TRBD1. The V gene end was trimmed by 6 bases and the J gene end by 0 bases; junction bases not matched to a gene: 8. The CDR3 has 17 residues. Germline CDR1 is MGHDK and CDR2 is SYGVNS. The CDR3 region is CASRTGTDLSGANVLTF. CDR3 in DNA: TGTGCCAGCAGAACCGGGACAGACCTCTCTGGGGCCAACGTCCTGACTTTC.

The CDR3 nucleotides are TGCGCCAGCAGCATTACCGGGCCCACCGCGGGGTCCGGGGAGCTGTTTTTT. It is translated as CASSITGPTAGSGELFF. The chain has TRBV5-1 and TRBJ2-2; weak D call: TRBD2 (6 bases). V shed 4 bases and J shed 6 bases, with 22 bases lying between them. The CDR3 is 17 amino acids. Germline CDR1 SGHRS, CDR2 YFSETQ.

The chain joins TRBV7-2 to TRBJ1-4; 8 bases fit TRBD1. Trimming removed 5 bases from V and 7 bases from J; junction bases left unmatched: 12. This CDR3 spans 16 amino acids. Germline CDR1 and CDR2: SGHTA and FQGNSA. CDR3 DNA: TGTGCCAGCAGCCTAGAAGGTCAGGGGGCGGGTGAAAAACTGTTTTTT. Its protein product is CASSLEGQGAGEKLFF.

Here the CDR3 DNA reads TGCGCCAGCAGCGCAGAATTCTCAACAGGGCCGCCTGAAGCTTTCTTT. The encoded protein is CASSAEFSTGPPEAFF. The rearrangement uses TRBV5-1 and TRBJ1-1; a possible D gene is TRBD1 (6 bases). This CDR3 spans 16 amino acids. Between the trimmed V and J ends, which lost 4 bases and 6 bases, there was a span of 22 bases. Looked up from germline, CDR1 is SGHRS and CDR2 is YFSETQ.

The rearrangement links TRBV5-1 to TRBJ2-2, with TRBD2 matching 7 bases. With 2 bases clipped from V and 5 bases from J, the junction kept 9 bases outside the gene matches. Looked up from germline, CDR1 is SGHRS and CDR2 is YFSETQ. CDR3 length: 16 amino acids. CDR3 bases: TGCGCCAGCAGCTTCGGGACGGGGGGTCATACCGGGGAGCTGTTTTTT. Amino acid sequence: CASSFGTGGHTGELFF.

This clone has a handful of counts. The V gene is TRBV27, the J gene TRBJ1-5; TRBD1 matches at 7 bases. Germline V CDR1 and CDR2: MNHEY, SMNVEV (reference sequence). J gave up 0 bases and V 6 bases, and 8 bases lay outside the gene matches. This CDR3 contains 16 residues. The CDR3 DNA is TGTGCCAGCAGGGCCGGGACAGCTTATAGCAATCAGCCCCAGCATTTT. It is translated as CASRAGTAYSNQPQHF.

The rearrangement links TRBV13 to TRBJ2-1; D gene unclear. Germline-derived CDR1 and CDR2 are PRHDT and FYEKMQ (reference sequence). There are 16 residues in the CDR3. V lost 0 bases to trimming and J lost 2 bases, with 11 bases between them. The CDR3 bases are TGTGCCAGCAGCTTAGGGACTGCGCTGACCTACAATGAGCAGTTCTTC. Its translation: CASSLGTALTYNEQFF.

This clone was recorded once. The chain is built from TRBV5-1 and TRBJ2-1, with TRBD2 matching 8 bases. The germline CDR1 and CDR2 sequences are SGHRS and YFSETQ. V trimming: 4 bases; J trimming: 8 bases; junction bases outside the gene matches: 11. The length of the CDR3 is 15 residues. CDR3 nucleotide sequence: TGCGCCAGCAGCCTCCGAGTAGCGGGGACTGATGAGCAGTTCTTC. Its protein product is CASSLRVAGTDEQFF.

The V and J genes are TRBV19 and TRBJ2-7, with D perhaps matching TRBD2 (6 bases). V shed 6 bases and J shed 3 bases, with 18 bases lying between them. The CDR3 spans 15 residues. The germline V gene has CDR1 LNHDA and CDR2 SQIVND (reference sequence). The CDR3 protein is CASRPGLGGVYEQYF. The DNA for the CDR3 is TGTGCCAGTAGGCCGGGACTGGGGGGTGTCTACGAGCAGTACTTC.

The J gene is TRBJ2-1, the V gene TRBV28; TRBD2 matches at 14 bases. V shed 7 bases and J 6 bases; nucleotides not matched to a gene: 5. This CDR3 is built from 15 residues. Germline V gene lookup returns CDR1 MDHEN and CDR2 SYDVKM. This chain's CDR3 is CASKPGLAGANEQFF. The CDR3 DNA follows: TGTGCCAGCAAGCCGGGACTAGCGGGAGCCAATGAGCAGTTCTTC.

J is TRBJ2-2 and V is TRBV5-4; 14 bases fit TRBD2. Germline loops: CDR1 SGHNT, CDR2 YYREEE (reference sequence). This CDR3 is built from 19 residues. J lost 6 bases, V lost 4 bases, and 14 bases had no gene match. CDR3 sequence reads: CASSPGTSGSSGNAGELFF. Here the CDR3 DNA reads TGTGCCAGCAGCCCCGGGACTAGCGGGAGTAGTGGGAATGCCGGGGAGCTGTTTTTT. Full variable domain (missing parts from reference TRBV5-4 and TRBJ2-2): ETGVTQSPTHLIKTRGQQVTLRCSSQSGHNTVSWYQQALGQGPQFIFQYYREEENGRGNFPPRFSGLQFPNYSSELNVNALELDDSALYLCASSPGTSGSSGNAGELFFGEGSRLTVL.

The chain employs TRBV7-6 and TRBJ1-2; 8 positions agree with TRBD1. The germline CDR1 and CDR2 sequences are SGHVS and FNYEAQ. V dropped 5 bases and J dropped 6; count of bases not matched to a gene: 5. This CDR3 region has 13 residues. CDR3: CASSQGADNGYTF. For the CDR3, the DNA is TGTGCCAGCAGCCAGGGGGCTGATAATGGCTACACCTTC.

The CDR3 sequence: CASSFRGRLRYNEQFF. The CDR3 nucleotides are TGTGCCAGCAGCTTCCGCGGGAGGTTGAGGTACAATGAGCAGTTCTTC. The rearrangement uses TRBV11-3 and TRBJ2-1; the match to TRBD2 covers 8 bases. Trimming cost V 3 bases and J 4 bases; bases outside gene matches: 8. The germline CDR1 and CDR2 sequences are SGHNT and YENEEA. The CDR3 has 16 residues.

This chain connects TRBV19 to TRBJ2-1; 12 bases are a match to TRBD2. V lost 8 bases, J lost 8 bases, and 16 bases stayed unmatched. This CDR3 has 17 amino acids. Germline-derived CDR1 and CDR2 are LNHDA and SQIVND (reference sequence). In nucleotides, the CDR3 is TGTGCCAGTTCGGCTAGCGGGAGGGCGAGGCTAGTGGATGAGCAGTTCTTC. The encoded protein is CASSASGRARLVDEQFF.

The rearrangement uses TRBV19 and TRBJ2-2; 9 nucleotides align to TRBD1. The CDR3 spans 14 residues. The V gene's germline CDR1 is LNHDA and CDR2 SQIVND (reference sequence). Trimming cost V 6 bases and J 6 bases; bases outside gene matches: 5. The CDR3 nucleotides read TGTGCCAGTAGACAGGGGGCTGGGGCCGGGGAGCTGTTTTTT. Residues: CASRQGAGAGELFF.

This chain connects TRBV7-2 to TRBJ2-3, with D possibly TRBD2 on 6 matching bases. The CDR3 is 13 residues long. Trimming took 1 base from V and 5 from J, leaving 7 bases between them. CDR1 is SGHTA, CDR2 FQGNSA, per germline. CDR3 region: CASSLDGRDTQYF. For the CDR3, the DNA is TGTGCCAGCAGCTTAGACGGGAGAGATACGCAGTATTTT. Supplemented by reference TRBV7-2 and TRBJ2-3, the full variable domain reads GAGVSQSPSNKVTEKGKDVELRCDPISGHTALYWYRQSLGQGLEFLIYFQGNSAPDKSGLPSDRFSAERTGGSVSTLTIQRTQQEDSAVYLCASSLDGRDTQYFGPGTRLTVL.